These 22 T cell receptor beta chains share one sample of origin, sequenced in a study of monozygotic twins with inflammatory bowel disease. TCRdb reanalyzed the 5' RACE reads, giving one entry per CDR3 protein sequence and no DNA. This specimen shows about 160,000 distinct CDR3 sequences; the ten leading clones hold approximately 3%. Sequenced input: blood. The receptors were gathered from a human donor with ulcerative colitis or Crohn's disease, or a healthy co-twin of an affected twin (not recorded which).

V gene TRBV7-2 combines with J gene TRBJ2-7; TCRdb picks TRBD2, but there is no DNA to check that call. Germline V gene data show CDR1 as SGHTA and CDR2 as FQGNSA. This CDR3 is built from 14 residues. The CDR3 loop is CASSPNTGPYEQYF.

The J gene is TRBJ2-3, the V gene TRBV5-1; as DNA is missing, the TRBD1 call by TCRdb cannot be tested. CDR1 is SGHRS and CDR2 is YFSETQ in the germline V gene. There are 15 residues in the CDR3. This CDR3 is CASSLAPGSADTQYF.

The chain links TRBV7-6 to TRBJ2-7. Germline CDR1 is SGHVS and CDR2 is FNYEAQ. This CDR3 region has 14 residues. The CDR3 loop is CASRKDHLSYEQYF.

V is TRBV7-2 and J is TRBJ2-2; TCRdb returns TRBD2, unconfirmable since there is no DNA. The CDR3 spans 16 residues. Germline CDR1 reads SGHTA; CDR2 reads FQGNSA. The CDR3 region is CASSFRGRELPGELFF.

This CDR3 reads CASSVGQGVLEQFF. This chain links TRBV9 with TRBJ2-1; TCRdb lists TRBD1, though no DNA is available to test this call. The germline gives CDR1 SGDLS, CDR2 YYNGEE. The CDR3 runs to 14 residues.

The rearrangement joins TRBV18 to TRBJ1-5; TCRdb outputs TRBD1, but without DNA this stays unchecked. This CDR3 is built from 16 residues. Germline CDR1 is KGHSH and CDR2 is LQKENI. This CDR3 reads CASSPTQVAPYQPQHF.

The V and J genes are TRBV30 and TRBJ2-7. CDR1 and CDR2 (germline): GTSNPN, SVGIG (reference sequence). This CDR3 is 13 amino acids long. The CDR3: CAWTMRTSYEQYF.

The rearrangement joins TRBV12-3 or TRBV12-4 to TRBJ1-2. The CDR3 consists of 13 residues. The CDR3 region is CASSLRANYGYTF.

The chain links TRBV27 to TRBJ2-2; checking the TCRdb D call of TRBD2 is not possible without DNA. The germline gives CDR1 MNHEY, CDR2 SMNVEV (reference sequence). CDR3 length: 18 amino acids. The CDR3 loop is CASSLITPGLGNTGELFF.

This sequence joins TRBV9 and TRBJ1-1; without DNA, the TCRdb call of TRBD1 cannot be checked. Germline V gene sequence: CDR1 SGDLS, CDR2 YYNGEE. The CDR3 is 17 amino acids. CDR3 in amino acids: CASSADRAPVMNTEAFF.

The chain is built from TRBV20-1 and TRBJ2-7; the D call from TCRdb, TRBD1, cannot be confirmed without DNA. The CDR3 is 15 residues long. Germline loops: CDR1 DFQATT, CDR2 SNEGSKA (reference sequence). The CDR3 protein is CSARQFQGASTEQYF.

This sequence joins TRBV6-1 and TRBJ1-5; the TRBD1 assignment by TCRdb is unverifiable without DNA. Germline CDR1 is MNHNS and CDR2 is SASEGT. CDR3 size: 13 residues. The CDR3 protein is CASSSTGDQPQHF.

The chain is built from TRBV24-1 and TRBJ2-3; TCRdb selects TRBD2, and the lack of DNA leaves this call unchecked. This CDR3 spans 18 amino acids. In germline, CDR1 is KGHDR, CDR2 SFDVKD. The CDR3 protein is CATSDSGTPMGSTDTQYF.

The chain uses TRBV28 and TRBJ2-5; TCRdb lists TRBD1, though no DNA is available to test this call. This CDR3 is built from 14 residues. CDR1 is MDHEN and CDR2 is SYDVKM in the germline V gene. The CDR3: CASVGQGEIETQYF.

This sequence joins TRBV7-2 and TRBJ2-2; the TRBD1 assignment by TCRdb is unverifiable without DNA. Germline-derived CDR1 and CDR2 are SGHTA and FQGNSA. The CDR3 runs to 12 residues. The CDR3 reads CASGFRDLGLFF.

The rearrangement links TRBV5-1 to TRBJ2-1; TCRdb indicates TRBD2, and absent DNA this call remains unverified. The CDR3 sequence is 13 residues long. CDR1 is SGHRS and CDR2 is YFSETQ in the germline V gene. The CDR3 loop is CTSGAGGHNEQFF.

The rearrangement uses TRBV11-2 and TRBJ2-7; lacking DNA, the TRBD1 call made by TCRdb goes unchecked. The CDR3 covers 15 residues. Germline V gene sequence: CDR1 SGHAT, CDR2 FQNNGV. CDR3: CASSLDPGQGVEQYF.

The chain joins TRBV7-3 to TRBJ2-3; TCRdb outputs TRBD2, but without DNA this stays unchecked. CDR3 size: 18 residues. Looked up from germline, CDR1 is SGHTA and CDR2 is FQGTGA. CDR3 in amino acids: CASSLTGLAGAKQYTQYF. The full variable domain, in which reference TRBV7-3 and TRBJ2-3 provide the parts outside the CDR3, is GAGVSQTPSNKVTEKGKYVELRCDPISGHTALYWYRQSLGQGPEFLIYFQGTGAADDSGLPNDRFFAVRPEGSVSTLKIQRTERGDSAVYLCASSLTGLAGAKQYTQYFGPGTRLTVL.

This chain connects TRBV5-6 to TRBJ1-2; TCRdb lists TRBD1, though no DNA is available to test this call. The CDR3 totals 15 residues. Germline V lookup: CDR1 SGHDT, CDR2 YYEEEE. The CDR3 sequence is CASSLVGQGSYGYTF.

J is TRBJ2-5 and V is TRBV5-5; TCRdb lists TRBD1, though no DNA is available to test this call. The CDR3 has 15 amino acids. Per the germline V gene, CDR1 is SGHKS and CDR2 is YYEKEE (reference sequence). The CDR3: CASSRTVGLQETQYF.

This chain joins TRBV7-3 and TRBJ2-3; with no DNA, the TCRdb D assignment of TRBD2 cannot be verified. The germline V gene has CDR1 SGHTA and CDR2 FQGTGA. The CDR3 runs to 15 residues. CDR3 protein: CASSLGSGNTDTQYF.

The CDR3 is CASSPSGRALGNIQYF. V usage is TRBV12-3 or TRBV12-4 and J usage is TRBJ2-4; lacking DNA, the TRBD2 call made by TCRdb goes unchecked. The CDR3 is 16 residues long.